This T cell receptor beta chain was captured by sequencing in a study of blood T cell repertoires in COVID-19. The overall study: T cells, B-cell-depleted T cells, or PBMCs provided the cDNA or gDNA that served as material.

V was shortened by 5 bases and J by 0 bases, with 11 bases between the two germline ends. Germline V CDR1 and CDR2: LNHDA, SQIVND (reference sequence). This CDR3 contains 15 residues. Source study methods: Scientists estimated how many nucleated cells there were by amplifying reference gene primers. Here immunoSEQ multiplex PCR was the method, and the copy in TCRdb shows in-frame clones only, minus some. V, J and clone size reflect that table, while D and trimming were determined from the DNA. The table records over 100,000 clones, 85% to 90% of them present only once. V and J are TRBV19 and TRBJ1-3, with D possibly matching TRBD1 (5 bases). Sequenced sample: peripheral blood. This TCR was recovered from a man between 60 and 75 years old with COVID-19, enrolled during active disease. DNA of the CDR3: TGTGCCAGTAGTGCACGACAGCTCTCTGGAAACACCATATATTTT. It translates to CASSARQLSGNTIYF.